This TCR beta chain was captured by sequencing in a study of CD8+CD57+ T cells in acquired aplastic anemia. TCR beta VDJ and CDR3 profiling used genomic DNA as template. TCRdb itself ran the reads through MiXCR, one entry per CDR3 protein. Of approximately 170,000 distinct CDR3 sequences detected, more than 45% appear once; the ten largest clones hold 2.5% to 4%. The germline V and J ends were trimmed by 7 bases and 4 bases, with 24 bases remaining between them. CDR1 MDHEN and CDR2 SYDVKM come from the germline V gene. This CDR3 has 17 residues. Sequenced patients had shown CD8+CD57+ cell expansion by flow cytometry. Diagnosis of severe acquired aplastic anemia applied to all patients. Patients had not yet gotten any therapy when their blood was taken for sampling.

The origin of this receptor is a human donor with aplastic anemia. The rearrangement links TRBV28 to TRBJ2-3; no clear D gene. The sequenced sample consisted of sorted CD4+, CD8+, or CD8+CD57+ T cells (not recorded which) from PBMCs. The CDR3 region is CASTPVLGKGPPDTQYF. For the CDR3, the DNA is TGTGCCAGCACACCTGTCCTAGGGAAGGGCCCCCCAGATACGCAGTATTTT.